These T cell receptor beta chains were read from a single sample in a study of type 1 regulatory T cells. MiXCR, applied by TCRdb to the reads, yields one record per CDR3 protein. The sample lists roughly 65,000 distinct CDR3 sequences; just under 50% were seen once. Their antigen targets remain unknown. The sequencing sample was made of cultured non-Tr1 T cells, either the whole culture or a sorted T cell fraction (not recorded which). All receptors derive from a human donor in good health. Each CDR3 is given with its conserved first and last residue. Fields, in order: J gene, D gene, V gene, CDR3 length, CDR3 protein. The D gene is left open where the match is weak.

j_gene: TRBJ1-2; d_gene: -; v_gene: TRBV20-1; len: 11; CDR3aa: CSARDLRGYTF
j_gene: TRBJ2-6; d_gene: -; v_gene: TRBV7-9; len: 19; CDR3aa: CASSPSQDKASLGANVLTF
j_gene: TRBJ2-3; d_gene: TRBD2; v_gene: TRBV24-1; len: 20; CDR3aa: CATSDFPGSGGATSTDTQYF
j_gene: TRBJ1-5; d_gene: -; v_gene: TRBV6-1; len: 13; CDR3aa: CASGGTFNQPQHF
j_gene: TRBJ1-5; d_gene: -; v_gene: TRBV28; len: 14; CDR3aa: CASRRSGGNQPQHF
j_gene: TRBJ1-1; d_gene: TRBD1; v_gene: TRBV5-1; len: 15; CDR3aa: CASSVTGTESGEAFF
j_gene: TRBJ2-3; d_gene: -; v_gene: TRBV7-9; len: 16; CDR3aa: CASSSLEFGGRDTQYF
j_gene: TRBJ2-1; d_gene: TRBD2; v_gene: TRBV11-2; len: 16; CDR3aa: CASSFGGRVSYNEQFF
j_gene: TRBJ2-1; d_gene: -; v_gene: TRBV24-1; len: 13; CDR3aa: CATSDLISNEQFF
j_gene: TRBJ2-1; d_gene: TRBD2; v_gene: TRBV5-1; len: 14; CDR3aa: CASSPSSGYNEQFF
j_gene: TRBJ1-1; d_gene: -; v_gene: TRBV7-8; len: 13; CDR3aa: CASSLRTDGEAFF
j_gene: TRBJ2-3; d_gene: TRBD2; v_gene: TRBV20-1; len: 14; CDR3aa: CSAKRGVSTDTQYF
j_gene: TRBJ2-3; d_gene: -; v_gene: TRBV5-1; len: 14; CDR3aa: CASSYGTGRDTQYF
j_gene: TRBJ1-5; d_gene: -; v_gene: TRBV20-1; len: 16; CDR3aa: CSARDPGQASNQPQHF
j_gene: TRBJ2-1; d_gene: TRBD2; v_gene: TRBV20-1; len: 13; CDR3aa: CSARVAGAGEQFF
j_gene: TRBJ2-5; d_gene: -; v_gene: TRBV7-8; len: 13; CDR3aa: CASSLDPPETQYF
j_gene: TRBJ2-3; d_gene: -; v_gene: TRBV7-9; len: 15; CDR3aa: CASSFLIGRTDTQYF
j_gene: TRBJ1-3; d_gene: -; v_gene: TRBV13; len: 12; CDR3aa: CASSLVGNTIYF
j_gene: TRBJ1-6; d_gene: -; v_gene: TRBV12-3/TRBV12-4; len: 15; CDR3aa: CASRLAEAGNSPLHF
j_gene: TRBJ1-2; d_gene: -; v_gene: TRBV4-1; len: 12; CDR3aa: CASLTEGYGYTF
j_gene: TRBJ2-1; d_gene: TRBD1; v_gene: TRBV2; len: 15; CDR3aa: CASRAGTGDYNEQFF
j_gene: TRBJ2-1; d_gene: -; v_gene: TRBV12-3/TRBV12-4; len: 14; CDR3aa: CASTLVRTYNEQFF
j_gene: TRBJ2-7; d_gene: -; v_gene: TRBV12-3/TRBV12-4; len: 15; CDR3aa: CASSLARLGPYEQYF
j_gene: TRBJ1-1; d_gene: -; v_gene: TRBV9; len: 14; CDR3aa: CASSPDRERREAFF
j_gene: TRBJ2-3; d_gene: TRBD2; v_gene: TRBV9; len: 16; CDR3aa: CASSVTSGVTTDTQYF
j_gene: TRBJ1-3; d_gene: -; v_gene: TRBV7-6; len: 17; CDR3aa: CASSLGRAQRSGNTIYF
j_gene: TRBJ1-2; d_gene: TRBD1; v_gene: TRBV19; len: 14; CDR3aa: CASSHRDRGYGYTF
j_gene: TRBJ2-7; d_gene: -; v_gene: TRBV7-2; len: 15; CDR3aa: CASSFRAGDLYEQYF
j_gene: TRBJ1-5; d_gene: -; v_gene: TRBV10-3; len: 12; CDR3aa: CAISNNNQPQHF
j_gene: TRBJ2-7; d_gene: TRBD1; v_gene: TRBV5-1; len: 14; CDR3aa: CASSFGDRGQEQYF
j_gene: TRBJ2-5; d_gene: TRBD2; v_gene: TRBV3-1; len: 16; CDR3aa: CASSRRTSGAQETQYF
j_gene: TRBJ2-1; d_gene: TRBD2; v_gene: TRBV7-2; len: 14; CDR3aa: CASSLDGGANEQFF